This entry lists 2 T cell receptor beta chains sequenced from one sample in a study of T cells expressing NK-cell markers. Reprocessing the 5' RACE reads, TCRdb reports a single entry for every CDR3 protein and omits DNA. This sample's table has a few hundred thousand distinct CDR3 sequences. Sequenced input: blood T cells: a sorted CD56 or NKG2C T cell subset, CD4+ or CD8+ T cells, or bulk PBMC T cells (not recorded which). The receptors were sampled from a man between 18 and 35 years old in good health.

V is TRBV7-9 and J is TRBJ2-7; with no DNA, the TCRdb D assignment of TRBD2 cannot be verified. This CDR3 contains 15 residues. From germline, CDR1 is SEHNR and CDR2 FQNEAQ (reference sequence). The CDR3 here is CASRQTSGRSYEQYF.

The CDR3 region is CASIGGTYQPQHF. V is TRBV28 and J is TRBJ1-5; TCRdb picks TRBD1, but there is no DNA to check that call. CDR1 is MDHEN and CDR2 is SYDVKM in the germline V gene. The CDR3 covers 13 residues.